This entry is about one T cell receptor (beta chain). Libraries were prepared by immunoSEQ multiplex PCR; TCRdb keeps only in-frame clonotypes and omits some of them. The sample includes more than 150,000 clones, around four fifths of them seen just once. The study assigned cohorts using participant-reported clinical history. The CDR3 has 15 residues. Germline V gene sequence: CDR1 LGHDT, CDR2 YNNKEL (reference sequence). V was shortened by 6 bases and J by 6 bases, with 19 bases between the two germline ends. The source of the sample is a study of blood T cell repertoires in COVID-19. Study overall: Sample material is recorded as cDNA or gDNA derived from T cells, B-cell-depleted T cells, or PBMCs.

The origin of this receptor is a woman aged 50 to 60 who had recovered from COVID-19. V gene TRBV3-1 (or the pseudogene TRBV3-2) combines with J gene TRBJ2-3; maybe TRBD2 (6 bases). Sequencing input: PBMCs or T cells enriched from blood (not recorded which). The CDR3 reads CASSAIPRGGDTQYF. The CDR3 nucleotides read TGTGCCAGCAGTGCAATCCCGAGAGGAGGGGATACGCAGTATTTT.